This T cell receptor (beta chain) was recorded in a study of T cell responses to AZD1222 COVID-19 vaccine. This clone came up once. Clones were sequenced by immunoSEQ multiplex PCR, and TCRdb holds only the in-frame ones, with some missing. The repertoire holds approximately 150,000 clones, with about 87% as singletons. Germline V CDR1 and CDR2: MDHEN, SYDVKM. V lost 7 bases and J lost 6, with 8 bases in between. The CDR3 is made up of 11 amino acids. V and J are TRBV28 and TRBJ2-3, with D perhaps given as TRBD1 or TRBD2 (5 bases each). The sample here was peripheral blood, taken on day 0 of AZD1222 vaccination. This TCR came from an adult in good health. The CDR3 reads CASTWGDTQYF. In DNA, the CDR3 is TGTGCCAGCACCTGGGGGGATACGCAGTATTTT.